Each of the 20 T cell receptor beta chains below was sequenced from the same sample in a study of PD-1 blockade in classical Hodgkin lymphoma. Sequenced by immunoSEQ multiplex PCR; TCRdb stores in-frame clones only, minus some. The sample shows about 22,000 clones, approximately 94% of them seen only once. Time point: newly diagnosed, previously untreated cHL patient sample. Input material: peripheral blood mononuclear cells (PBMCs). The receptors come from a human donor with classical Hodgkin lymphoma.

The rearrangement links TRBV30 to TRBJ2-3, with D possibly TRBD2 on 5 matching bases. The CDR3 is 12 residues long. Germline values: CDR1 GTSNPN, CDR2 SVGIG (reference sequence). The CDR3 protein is CASGLVTDTQYF. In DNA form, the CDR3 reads TGTGCTTCTGGACTCGTCACAGATACGCAGTATTTT.

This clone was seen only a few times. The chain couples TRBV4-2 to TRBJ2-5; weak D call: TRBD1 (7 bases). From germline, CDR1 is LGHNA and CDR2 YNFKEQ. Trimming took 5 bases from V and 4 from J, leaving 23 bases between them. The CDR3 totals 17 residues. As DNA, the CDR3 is TGTGCCAGCAGCTTACAGACTGCCTCAGGGGGGTTAGAGACCCAGTACTTC. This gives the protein CASSLQTASGGLETQYF.

CDR3 coding DNA: TGTGCCAGCAGCTTGGGTCTTCGGGGGGCTAAAAGCTACGAGCAGTACTTC. It is translated as CASSLGLRGAKSYEQYF. The chain joins TRBV5-6 to TRBJ2-7; TRBD2 is a possible D gene (7 bases). The CDR3 covers 17 residues. V was clipped by 0 bases and J by 3 bases, with 19 bases between them. Germline lookup yields CDR1 SGHDT and CDR2 YYEEEE. The variable domain in full, with the rest retrieved from reference TRBV5-6 and TRBJ2-7, is DAGVTQSPTHLIKTRGQQVTLRCSPKSGHDTVSWYQQALGQGPQFIFQYYEEEERQRGNFPDRFSGHQFPNYSSELNVNALLLGDSALYLCASSLGLRGAKSYEQYFGPGTRLTVT.

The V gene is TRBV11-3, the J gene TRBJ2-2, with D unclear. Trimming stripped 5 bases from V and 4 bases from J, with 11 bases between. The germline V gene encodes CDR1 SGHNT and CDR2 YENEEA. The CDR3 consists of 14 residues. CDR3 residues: CASSPSPFTGELFF. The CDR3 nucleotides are TGTGCCAGCAGCCCGAGTCCCTTCACCGGGGAGCTGTTTTTT.

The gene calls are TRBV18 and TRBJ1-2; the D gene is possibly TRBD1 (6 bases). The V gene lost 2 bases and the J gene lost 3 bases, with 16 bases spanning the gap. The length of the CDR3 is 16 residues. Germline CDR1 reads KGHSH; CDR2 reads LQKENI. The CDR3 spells CASSPNGKRQDYGYTF. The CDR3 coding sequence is TGTGCCAGCTCACCAAACGGGAAGAGACAGGACTATGGCTACACCTTC.

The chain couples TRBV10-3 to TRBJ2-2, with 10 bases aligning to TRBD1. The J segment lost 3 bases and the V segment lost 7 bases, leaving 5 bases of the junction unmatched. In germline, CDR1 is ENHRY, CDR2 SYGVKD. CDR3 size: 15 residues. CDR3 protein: CAITDRGQDTGELFF. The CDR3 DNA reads TGTGCCATCACCGACAGGGGGCAGGACACCGGGGAGCTGTTTTTT.

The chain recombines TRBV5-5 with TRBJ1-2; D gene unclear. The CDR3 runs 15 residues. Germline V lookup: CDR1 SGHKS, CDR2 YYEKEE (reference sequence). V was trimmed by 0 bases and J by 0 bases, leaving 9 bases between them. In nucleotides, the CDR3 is TGTGCCAGCAGCTTGGCGGGATCCTCTAACTATGGCTACACCTTC. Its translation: CASSLAGSSNYGYTF.

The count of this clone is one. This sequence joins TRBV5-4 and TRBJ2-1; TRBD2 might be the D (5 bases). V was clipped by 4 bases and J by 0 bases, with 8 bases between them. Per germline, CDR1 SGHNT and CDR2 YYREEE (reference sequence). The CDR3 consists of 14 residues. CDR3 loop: CASSEGLSYNEQFF. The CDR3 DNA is TGTGCCAGCAGCGAGGGTCTCTCCTACAATGAGCAGTTCTTC. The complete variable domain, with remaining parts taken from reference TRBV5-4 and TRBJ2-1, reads ETGVTQSPTHLIKTRGQQVTLRCSSQSGHNTVSWYQQALGQGPQFIFQYYREEENGRGNFPPRFSGLQFPNYSSELNVNALELDDSALYLCASSEGLSYNEQFFGPGTRLTVL.

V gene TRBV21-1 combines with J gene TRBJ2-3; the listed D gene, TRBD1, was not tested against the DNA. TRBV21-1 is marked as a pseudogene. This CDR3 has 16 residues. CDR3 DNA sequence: TGTGCCAGCAGCCCCCGGGACACTAGACGCACAGATACGCAGTATTTT. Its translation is CASSPRDTRRTDTQYF.

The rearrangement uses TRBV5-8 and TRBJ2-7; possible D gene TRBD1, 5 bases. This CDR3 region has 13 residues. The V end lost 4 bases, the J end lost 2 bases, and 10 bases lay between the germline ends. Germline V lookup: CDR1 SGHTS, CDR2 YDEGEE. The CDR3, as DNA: TGTGCCAGCAGCCCGGACATTACCTACGAGCAGTACTTC. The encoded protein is CASSPDITYEQYF.

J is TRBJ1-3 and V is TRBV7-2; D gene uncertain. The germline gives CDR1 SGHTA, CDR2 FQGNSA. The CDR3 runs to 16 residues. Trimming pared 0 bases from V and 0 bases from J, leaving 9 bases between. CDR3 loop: CASSLAIWTSGNTIYF. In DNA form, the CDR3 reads TGTGCCAGCAGCTTAGCTATCTGGACCTCTGGAAACACCATATATTTT.

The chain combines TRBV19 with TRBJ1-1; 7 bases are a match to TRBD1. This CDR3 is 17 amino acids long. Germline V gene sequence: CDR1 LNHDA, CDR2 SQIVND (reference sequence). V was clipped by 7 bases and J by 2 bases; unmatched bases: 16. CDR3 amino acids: CASIGGTVPLLNTEAFF. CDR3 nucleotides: TGTGCCAGTATCGGGGGGACAGTGCCCCTCCTAAACACTGAAGCTTTCTTT.

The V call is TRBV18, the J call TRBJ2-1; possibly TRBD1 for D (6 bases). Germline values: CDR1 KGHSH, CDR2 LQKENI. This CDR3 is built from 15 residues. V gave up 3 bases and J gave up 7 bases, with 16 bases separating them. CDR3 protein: CASSPQGTKGNEQFF. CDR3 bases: TGTGCCAGCTCACCCCAGGGGACAAAGGGAAATGAGCAGTTCTTC.

CDR3 sequence reads: CASSPRQGATTGELFF. Written as DNA, the CDR3 is TGTGCCAGCAGCCCTAGACAGGGGGCGACCACCGGGGAGCTGTTTTTT. The chain couples TRBV5-8 to TRBJ2-2; TRBD1 agrees at 10 bases. CDR3 length: 16 amino acids. Losses at the gene ends were 4 bases for V and 4 bases for J; bases not matched to a gene: 7. Germline values: CDR1 SGHTS, CDR2 YDEGEE.

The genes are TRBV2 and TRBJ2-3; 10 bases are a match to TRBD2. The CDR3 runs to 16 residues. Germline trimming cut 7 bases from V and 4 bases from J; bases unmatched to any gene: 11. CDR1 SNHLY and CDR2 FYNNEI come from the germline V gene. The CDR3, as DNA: TGTGCCAGCACCCCAGCGGGGGGGAAAGGATCAGATACGCAGTATTTT. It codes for CASTPAGGKGSDTQYF.

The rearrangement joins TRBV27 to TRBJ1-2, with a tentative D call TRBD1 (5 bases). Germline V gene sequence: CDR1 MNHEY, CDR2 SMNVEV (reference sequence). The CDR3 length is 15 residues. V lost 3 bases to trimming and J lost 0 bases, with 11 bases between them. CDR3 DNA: TGTGCCAGCAGTTTTGGGACTCCAGCTAACTATGGCTACACCTTC. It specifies CASSFGTPANYGYTF.

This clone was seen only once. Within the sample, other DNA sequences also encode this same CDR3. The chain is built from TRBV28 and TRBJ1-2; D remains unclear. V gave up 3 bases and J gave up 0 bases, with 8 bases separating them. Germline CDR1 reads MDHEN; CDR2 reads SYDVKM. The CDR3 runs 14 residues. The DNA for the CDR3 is TGTGCCAGCAGTTTTCCAGGAGCTAACTATGGCTACACCTTC. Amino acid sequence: CASSFPGANYGYTF.

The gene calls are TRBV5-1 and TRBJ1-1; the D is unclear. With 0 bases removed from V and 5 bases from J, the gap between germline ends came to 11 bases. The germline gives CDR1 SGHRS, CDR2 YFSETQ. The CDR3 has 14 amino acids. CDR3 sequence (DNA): TGCGCCAGCAGCTTGGCCCTGGGAGAAACTGAAGCTTTCTTT. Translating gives CASSLALGETEAFF.

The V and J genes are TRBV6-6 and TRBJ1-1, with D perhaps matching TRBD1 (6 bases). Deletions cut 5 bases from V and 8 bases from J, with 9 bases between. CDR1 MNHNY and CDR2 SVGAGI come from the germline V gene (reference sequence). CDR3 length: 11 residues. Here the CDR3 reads CASSAQGEAFF. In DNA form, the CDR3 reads TGTGCCAGCAGTGCACAGGGCGAAGCTTTCTTT.

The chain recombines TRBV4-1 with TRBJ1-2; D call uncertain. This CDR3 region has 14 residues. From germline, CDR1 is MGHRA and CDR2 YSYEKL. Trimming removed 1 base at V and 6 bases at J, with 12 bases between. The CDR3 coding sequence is TGCGCCAGCAGCCAAGTAATGAAAGTTGATGGCTACACCTTC. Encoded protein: CASSQVMKVDGYTF.